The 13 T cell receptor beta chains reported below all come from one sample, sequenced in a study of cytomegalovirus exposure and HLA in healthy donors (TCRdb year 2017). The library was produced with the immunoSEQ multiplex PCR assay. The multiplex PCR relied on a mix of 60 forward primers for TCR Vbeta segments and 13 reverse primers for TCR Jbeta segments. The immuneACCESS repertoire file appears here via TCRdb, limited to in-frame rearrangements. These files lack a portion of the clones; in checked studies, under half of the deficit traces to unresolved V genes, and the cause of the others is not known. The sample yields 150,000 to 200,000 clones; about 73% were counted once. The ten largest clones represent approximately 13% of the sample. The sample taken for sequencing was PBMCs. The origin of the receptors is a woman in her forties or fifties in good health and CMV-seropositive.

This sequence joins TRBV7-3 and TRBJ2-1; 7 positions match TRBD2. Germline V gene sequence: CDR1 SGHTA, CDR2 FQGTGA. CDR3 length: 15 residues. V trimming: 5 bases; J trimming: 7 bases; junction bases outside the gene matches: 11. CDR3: CASSPDAGVRNEQFF. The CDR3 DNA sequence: TGTGCCAGCAGCCCCGACGCGGGGGTACGGAATGAGCAGTTCTTC. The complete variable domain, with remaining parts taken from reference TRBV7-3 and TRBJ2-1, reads GAGVSQTPSNKVTEKGKYVELRCDPISGHTALYWYRQSLGQGPEFLIYFQGTGAADDSGLPNDRFFAVRPEGSVSTLKIQRTERGDSAVYLCASSPDAGVRNEQFFGPGTRLTVL.

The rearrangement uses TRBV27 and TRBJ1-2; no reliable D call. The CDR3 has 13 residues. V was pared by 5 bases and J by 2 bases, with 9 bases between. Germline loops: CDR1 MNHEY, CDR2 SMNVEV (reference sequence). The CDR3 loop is CASSLAVNYGYTF. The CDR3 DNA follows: TGTGCCAGCAGTCTTGCGGTAAACTATGGCTACACCTTC.

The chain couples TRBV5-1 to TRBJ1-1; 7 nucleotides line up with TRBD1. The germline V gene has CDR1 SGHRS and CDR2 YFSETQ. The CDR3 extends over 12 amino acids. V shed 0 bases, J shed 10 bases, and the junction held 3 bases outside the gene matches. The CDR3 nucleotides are TGCGCCAGCAGCTTGGAGGGGGCGAGAGCTTTCTTT. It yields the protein CASSLEGARAFF.

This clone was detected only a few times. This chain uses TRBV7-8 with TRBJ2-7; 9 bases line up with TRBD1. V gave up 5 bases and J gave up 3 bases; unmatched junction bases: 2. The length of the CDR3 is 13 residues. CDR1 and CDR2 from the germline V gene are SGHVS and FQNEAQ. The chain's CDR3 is CASSRDRVYEQYF. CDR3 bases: TGTGCCAGCAGCCGGGACAGGGTCTACGAGCAGTACTTC.

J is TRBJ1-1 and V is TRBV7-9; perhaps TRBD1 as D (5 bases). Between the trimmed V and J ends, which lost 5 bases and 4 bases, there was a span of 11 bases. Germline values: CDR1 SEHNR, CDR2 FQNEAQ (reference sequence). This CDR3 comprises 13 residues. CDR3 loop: CASSRDSSTEAFF. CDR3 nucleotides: TGTGCCAGCAGCCGTGACAGTAGCACTGAAGCTTTCTTT.

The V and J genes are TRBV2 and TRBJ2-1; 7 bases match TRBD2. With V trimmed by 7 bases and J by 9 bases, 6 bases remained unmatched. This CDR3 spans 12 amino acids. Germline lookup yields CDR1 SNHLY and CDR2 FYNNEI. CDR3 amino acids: CASIPWEGEQFF. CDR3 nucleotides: TGTGCCAGCATTCCCTGGGAGGGTGAGCAGTTCTTC. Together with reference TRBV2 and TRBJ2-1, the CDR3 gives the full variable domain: EPEVTQTPSHQVTQMGQEVILRCVPISNHLYFYWYRQILGQKVEFLVSFYNNEISEKSEIFDDQFSVERPDGSNFTLKIRSTKLEDSAMYFCASIPWEGEQFFGPGTRLTVL.

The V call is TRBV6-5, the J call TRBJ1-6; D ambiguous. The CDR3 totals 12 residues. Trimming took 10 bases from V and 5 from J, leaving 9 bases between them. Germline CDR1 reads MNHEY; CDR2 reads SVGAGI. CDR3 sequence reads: CAISANNSPLHF. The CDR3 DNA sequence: TGTGCCATCAGCGCGAATAATTCACCCCTCCACTTT.

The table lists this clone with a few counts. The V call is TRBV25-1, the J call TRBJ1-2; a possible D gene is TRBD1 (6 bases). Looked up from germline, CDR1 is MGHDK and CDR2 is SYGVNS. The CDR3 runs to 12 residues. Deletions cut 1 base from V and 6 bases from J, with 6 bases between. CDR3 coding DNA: TGTGCCAGCAGTGAATCAGGGGATGGCTACACCTTC. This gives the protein CASSESGDGYTF.

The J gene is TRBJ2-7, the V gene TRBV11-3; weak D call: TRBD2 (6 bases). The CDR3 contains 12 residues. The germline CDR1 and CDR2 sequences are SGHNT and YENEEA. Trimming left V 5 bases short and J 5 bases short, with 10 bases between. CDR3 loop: CASSPGGDEQYF. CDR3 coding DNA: TGTGCCAGCAGCCCCGGAGGGGACGAGCAGTACTTC.

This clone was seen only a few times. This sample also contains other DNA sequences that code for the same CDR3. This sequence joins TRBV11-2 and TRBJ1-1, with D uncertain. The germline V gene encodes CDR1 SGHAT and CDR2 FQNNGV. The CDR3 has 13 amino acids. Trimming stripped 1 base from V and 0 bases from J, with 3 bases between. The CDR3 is CASSLAVNTEAFF. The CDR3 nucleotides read TGTGCCAGCAGCTTAGCGGTGAACACTGAAGCTTTCTTT.

CDR3 sequence (DNA): TGTGCCAGCAGCCGGCCTTCTGGGGGCTCCTTACCCTATGGCTACACCTTC. It encodes CASSRPSGGSLPYGYTF. The J gene is TRBJ1-2, the V gene TRBV5-4, with D maybe TRBD1 (6 bases). Looked up from germline, CDR1 is SGHNT and CDR2 is YYREEE (reference sequence). The CDR3 is 17 amino acids. Between the trimmed V and J ends, which lost 4 bases and 4 bases, there was a span of 23 bases.

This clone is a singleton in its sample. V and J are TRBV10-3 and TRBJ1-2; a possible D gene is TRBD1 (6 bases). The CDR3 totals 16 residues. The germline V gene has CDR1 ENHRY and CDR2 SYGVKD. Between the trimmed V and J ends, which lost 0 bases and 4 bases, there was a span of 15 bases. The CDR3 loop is CAISESRTAASYGYTF. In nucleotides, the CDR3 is TGTGCCATCAGTGAGTCAAGGACAGCTGCAAGCTATGGCTACACCTTC.

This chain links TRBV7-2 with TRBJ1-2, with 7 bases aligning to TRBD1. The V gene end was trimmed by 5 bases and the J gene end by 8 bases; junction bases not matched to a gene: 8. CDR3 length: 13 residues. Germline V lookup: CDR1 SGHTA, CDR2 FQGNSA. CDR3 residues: CASSPGTAEGYTF. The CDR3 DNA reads TGTGCCAGCAGCCCTGGGACAGCCGAAGGCTACACCTTC.